This T cell receptor beta chain was captured in a study of shared clonotypes between healthy human individuals (dated by TCRdb to about 2020). Describing the broader study: Three men and two women, aged 18 to 49 years, made up the cohort. For each donor, CD4 naive and CD4 memory were each given three plates, CD8 naive was given two plates, and CD8 memory was given one plate. To estimate repertoire size and how much clonotypes are shared between individuals, the study performed deep sequencing of blood TCR repertoires from roughly five healthy adults. Different laboratories and diverse techniques were used to prepare libraries and sequence TCR repertoires, to increase sequencing depth and limit assay-specific biases. Between about 0.85 and 9.5 billion PBMCs per donor were obtained by leukapheresis. General findings and caveats noted by the study authors: Higher generation probabilities were observed for clonotypes shared by all four sorted-subset donors than for non-shared clonotypes. Pairwise subsampling led to the expectation that sequencing depth would affect the degree of clonotype sharing among donors. Sharing across a handful of donors was observed for roughly 5.4% of naive CD4, less than 4% of naive CD8, 2% to 2.5% of memory CD4, and around 0.44% of memory CD8 clonotypes. Only blood was sampled, and tissue TCR repertoires likely differ from those in blood. Incomplete sequencing was indicated by rarefaction of sorted-subset datasets, despite the large sequencing depth. The genetic and exposure-history diversity represented was limited by the small number of donors. Naive subsets generally had larger estimated clonotype richness than memory subsets.

Concerning this clone itself: Its antigen is still unknown. No much larger clone is present one base from it, and per-base qualities are unavailable. At the DNA level, this CDR3 is encoded by other sequences in the same sample as well.

Spanning cysteine to phenylalanine, the CDR3 consists of 13 amino acids. Left in the record is the CDR3 DNA by itself, 39 bases read in frame from the first base. The germline V gene (reference sequence) provides CDR1 GTSNPN and CDR2 SVGIG. V drops 2 bases and J drops 2 bases, leaving 7 bases in between. TCR CDR3 regions were amplified from genomic DNA by multiplex PCR using the deep immunoSEQ assay. Extracted genomic DNA from each cell subset was spread evenly across all wells of several immunoSEQ 96-well plates, with each plate serving as a replicate. For sorted subsets, around 200 ng genomic DNA, equal to 30,000 to 35,000 T cell genomes, was loaded into each replicate PCR. Purified libraries were quantified with a Qubit 3.0 fluorometer, sized on a Bioanalyzer 2100, and re-quantified with the KAPA Library Quantification kit. A separate single-read 150-cycle Illumina NextSeq 550 flow cell was used to sequence each immunoSEQ 96-well plate. On the authors' methods: The immunoSEQ output contained only junctional sequences without quality scores, so filtering could not match that applied to full-length reads. Sequences were annotated with PyIR, a Python wrapper for IgBLAST v1.9, and V/J genes and CDR3 were assigned using IMGT germline references. Reads were removed for weak V/J assignments (E-value above 1e-6), missing CDR3, stop codons, out-of-frame junctions, or ambiguous translated residues. V3J clonotypes were defined by identical inferred V gene, J gene, and CDR3 amino acid sequence. Percentage overlap between repertoires was calculated by dividing the number of shared unique clonotypes by the size of the smaller repertoire. Richness of each repertoire was evaluated using RTK rarefaction, the Chao1 estimator, and Recon v2.1 estimates of unobserved clonotypes. OLGA was used to compute generation probabilities for all TCRbeta clonotypes that the gDNA method yielded from a handful of donors. The table was pulled from immuneACCESS by TCRdb, which kept in-frame rearrangements only. Such tables lose some clones; where checked, under half of the loss comes from unresolved V genes, and the rest has no known cause. The DNA was the basis for D and trimming; V, J and clone size are from that table. The sample yields 2 million to 2.5 million clones; 95% were counted once. The biggest ten clones account for more than 0.1% of the sample.

Donors were healthy HIV-negative adults with no recently reported acute infections or vaccinations. Every donor was a Caucasian adult residing in Nashville, Tennessee, USA. CD4+ T cells were enriched through magnetic negative selection, after which naive cells were positively selected on CD45RA and the remaining negative fraction served as the memory subset. Blood was obtained by leukapheresis, after which PBMCs were separated by Ficoll-Histopaque density gradient centrifugation and cryopreserved in liquid nitrogen vapor phase. Analytical flow cytometry was used to check the purity and quantity of each magnetically sorted T cell population. Genomic DNA was isolated from each sorted fraction and quantified by UV absorbance on a Nanodrop 2000c.

The V and J segments used are TRBV30 and TRBJ1-3, with an unclear D gene assignment. Specimen: naive CD4+ T cells sorted from blood. According to the study, the label for this sample's cell subset or site signals: CD45RA+ positively selected. The sequence was obtained from a man between 18 and 35 years old in good health. Here the CDR3 is given as CAWSKGTGNTIYF. The DNA sequence follows: TGTGCCTGGAGTAAGGGAACTGGAAACACCATATATTTT.